This record covers a single TCR beta chain. Its antigen remains unidentified. The germline gene is not matched at one end of the junction; a read error may be the cause. The data were obtained in a study of blood T cell repertoires in COVID-19 (dated by TCRdb to about 2020). With regard to the full study: Samples covering the acute and convalescent phases of COVID-19 were provided by collaborators in the United States, Italy and Spain. Where available, HLA class I and class II types were taken from metadata supplied by the sample provider and were not determined by assay-based typing. The samples were drawn from the first 160 participants of the ongoing ImmuneRACE study and from over a thousand subjects provided by 6 global collaborators. The repertoires were released in a freely available public database meant as a resource for research on the immune response to SARS-CoV-2. Subjects who had been exposed to COVID-19, were actively infected with it, or had recovered from it provided the deeply sampled blood TCRbeta repertoires that made up the dataset. Sample metadata almost always included a de-identified subject ID, COVID-19 status, age in years and sex. The material from the prospective study consisted of cDNA or gDNA derived from T cells, B-cell-depleted T cells, or PBMCs. Results the study describes overall, beyond this receptor: How much clinical and demographic metadata was included differed by source and by participant, and the metadata was provided uncurated.

Collaborating institutions collected whole blood in K2EDTA tubes following their own protocols. For TCRbeta analysis, collaborator samples were shipped as frozen whole blood, as isolated PBMCs, or as DNA extracted from either sample type. The CDR3, cysteine through phenylalanine, is 16 amino acids long. Of the read, only the CDR3 DNA is kept; its 48 bases are in frame from base 1. CDR1 KGHSH and CDR2 LQKENI were looked up in the germline V gene. TCRbeta CDR3 regions were amplified from genomic DNA using the immunoSEQ Assay, a bias-controlled multiplex PCR. In the paper's pipeline: The number of nucleated cells in each sample was estimated by amplification of reference gene primers within the assay. To quantify the absolute abundance of each unique TCRbeta CDR3 rearrangement, sequence reads were collapsed and filtered. Productive Simpson clonality was computed per sample as the square root of Simpson's diversity index over productive rearrangements. Here the immuneACCESS table is served through TCRdb, limited to in-frame sequences with V and J called. Missing clones are a known gap in these copies; in checked studies unresolved V genes cover under half, and the rest lacks a known reason. The DNA gave D and trimming, while V, J and clone size come from that table. The sample records about 120,000 clones, around 78% of which are singletons. The leading ten clones occupy under 3% of the sample.

The rearranged chain carries TRBV18 and TRBJ1-1; TRBD1 fits 10 bases in the junction. The source material was peripheral blood. This sequence was found in a man aged 70 or older with acute or convalescent COVID-19. The DNA sequence reads TGTGCCAGCTCAACACCTCGGACAGGGGGAAAAACTGAAGCTTTCTTT. Its translation is CASSTPRTGGKTEAFF. With the portions outside the CDR3 filled from the reference TRBV18 and TRBJ1-1 genes, the complete variable region becomes NAGVMQNPRHLVRRRGQEARLRCSPMKGHSHVYWYRQLPEEGLKFMVYLQKENIIDESGMPKERFSAEFPKEGPSILRIQQVVRGDSAAYFCASSTPRTGGKTEAFFGQGTRLTVV.